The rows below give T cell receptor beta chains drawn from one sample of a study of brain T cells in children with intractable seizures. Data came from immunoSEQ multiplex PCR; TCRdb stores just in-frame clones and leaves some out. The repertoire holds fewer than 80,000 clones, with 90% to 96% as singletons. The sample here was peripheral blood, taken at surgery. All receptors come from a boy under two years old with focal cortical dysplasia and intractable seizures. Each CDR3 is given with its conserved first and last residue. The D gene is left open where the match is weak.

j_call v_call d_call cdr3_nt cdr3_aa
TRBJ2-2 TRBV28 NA TGTGCCAGCAGTCAACGATCGAACACCGGGGAGCTGTTTTTT CASSQRSNTGELFF
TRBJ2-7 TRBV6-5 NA TGTGCCAGCAGGGTTGGTGGGGTCGAGTACGAGCAGTACTTC CASRVGGVEYEQYF
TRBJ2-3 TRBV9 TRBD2 TGTGCCAGCAGCGTAGCTACTAGCGGGAGAGGACCAGATACGCAGTATTTT CASSVATSGRGPDTQYF
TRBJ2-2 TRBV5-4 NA TGTGCCAGCAGCTTGGGTGTCGGGGAGCTGTTTTTT CASSLGVGELFF
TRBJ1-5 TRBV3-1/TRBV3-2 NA TGTGCCAGCAGCCAGGGCCACAGGATAAATCAGCCCCAGCATTTT CASSQGHRINQPQHF
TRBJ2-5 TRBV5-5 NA TGTGCCAGCAGCTTGGTCAGGGGTCAAGAGACCCAGTACTTC CASSLVRGQETQYF
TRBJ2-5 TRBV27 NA TGTGCCAGCCGGAGACACATTGACCAAGAAGGCCGGGAGACCCAGTACTTC CASRRHIDQEGRETQYF
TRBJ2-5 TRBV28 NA TGTGCCAGCAGAACAGGGTCCGTAGAGACCCAGTACTTC CASRTGSVETQYF
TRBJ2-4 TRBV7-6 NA TGTGCCAGCAGCTTAGGACAGGCCAAAAACATTCAGTACTTC CASSLGQAKNIQYF
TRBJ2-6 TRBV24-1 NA TGTGCCGCGGGGTCAAAAACTGGGGCCAACGTCCTGACTTTC CAAGSKTGANVLTF
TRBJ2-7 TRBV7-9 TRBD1 TGTGCCAGCAGCTCTCCCCGCGCCGGGACAGGCCCCTACGAGCAGTACTTC CASSSPRAGTGPYEQYF
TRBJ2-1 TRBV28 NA TGTGCCAGCATACCCAACTTATGGCAGGTCTCCCACAATGAGCAGTTCTTC CASIPNLWQVSHNEQFF
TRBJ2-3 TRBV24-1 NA TGTGCCACCAGTGTGAGCAGGGGAAACACAGATACGCAGTATTTT CATSVSRGNTDTQYF